The 15 T cell receptor beta chains in this list originate from one sample, sequenced in a study of cytomegalovirus exposure and HLA in healthy donors. The PCR used 60 Vbeta and 13 Jbeta primers. Method: immunoSEQ multiplex PCR; TCRdb's copy keeps in-frame clones and lacks some. The table includes 100,000 to 150,000 clones, approximately 74% detected once. The sequenced sample was PBMCs. All receptors come from a male donor in good health and CMV-seronegative.

The sample holds one count of this clone. This rearrangement joins TRBV4-2 to TRBJ1-4, with D uncertain. Trimming shortened V by 4 bases and J by 0 bases, and 9 bases separated the two germline ends. The CDR3 is 15 residues long. CDR1 is LGHNA and CDR2 is YNFKEQ in the germline V gene. Written as DNA, the CDR3 is TGTGCCAGCAGCCGAACAAGTGCAACTAATGAAAAACTGTTTTTT. Encoded protein: CASSRTSATNEKLFF.

The chain recombines TRBV5-1 with TRBJ1-2; 10 nucleotides match TRBD1. The CDR3 sequence is 14 residues long. CDR1 and CDR2 (germline): SGHRS, YFSETQ. V shed 4 bases and J 8 bases; nucleotides not matched to a gene: 8. DNA for the CDR3: TGCGCCAGCAGCGGGACAGGGGAAGCGGGAGGCTACACCTTC. Protein product: CASSGTGEAGGYTF.

This clone was found once. V is TRBV5-8 and J is TRBJ1-4; 12 positions match TRBD1. V gave up 4 bases and J gave up 1 base; unmatched junction bases: 5. The CDR3 covers 17 residues. Germline CDR1 SGHTS, CDR2 YDEGEE. CDR3 coding DNA: TGTGCCAGCAGCCCTAGGGACAGGGGGCGAACTAATGAAAAACTGTTTTTT. Translated, it gives CASSPRDRGRTNEKLFF. Supplemented by reference TRBV5-8 and TRBJ1-4, the full variable domain reads EAGVTQSPTHLIKTRGQQATLRCSPISGHTSVYWYQQALGLGLQFLLWYDEGEERNRGNFPPRFSGRQFPNYSSELNVNALELEDSALYLCASSPRDRGRTNEKLFFGSGTQLSVL.

The chain carries TRBV7-8 and TRBJ2-5, with a possible D match to TRBD1 (5 bases). The ends were cut back, 1 base at V and 4 bases at J, with 16 bases in the middle. CDR3 length equals 16 residues. Germline V CDR1 and CDR2: SGHVS, FQNEAQ. CDR3 loop: CASSLEGIVSPETQYF. CDR3 coding DNA: TGTGCCAGCAGCTTAGAGGGGATTGTGTCACCAGAGACCCAGTACTTC.

The J gene is TRBJ1-3, the V gene TRBV19; TRBD1 aligns across 7 bases. The CDR3 is 14 residues long. Germline V lookup: CDR1 LNHDA, CDR2 SQIVND (reference sequence). Losses at the gene ends were 5 bases for V and 0 bases for J; bases not matched to a gene: 1. The CDR3 is CASSRQGSGNTIYF. In DNA form, the CDR3 reads TGTGCCAGTAGTCGACAGGGCTCTGGAAACACCATATATTTT.

The table lists this clone with a count of one. This chain links TRBV2 with TRBJ2-2, with 7 bases identical to TRBD2. Germline CDR1 is SNHLY and CDR2 is FYNNEI. Trimming removed 1 base from V and 5 bases from J; junction bases left unmatched: 4. The CDR3 sequence is 15 residues long. DNA of the CDR3: TGTGCCAGCAGTGAAGTCGGGAGGCGGACCGGGGAGCTGTTTTTT. Translation: CASSEVGRRTGELFF.

This chain joins TRBV7-8 and TRBJ1-2; tentatively, D is TRBD1 (6 bases). The CDR3 sequence is 13 residues long. V lost 4 bases, J lost 3 bases, and 9 bases lay in between. CDR1 is SGHVS, CDR2 FQNEAQ, per germline. The CDR3 reads CASSSRQDYGYTF. CDR3 nucleotide sequence: TGTGCCAGCAGCTCTCGACAGGACTATGGCTACACCTTC. Variable domain in full (rest from reference TRBV7-8 and TRBJ1-2): GAGVSQSPRYKVAKRGQDVALRCDPISGHVSLFWYQQALGQGPEFLTYFQNEAQLDKSGLPSDRFFAERPEGSVSTLKIQRTQQEDSAVYLCASSSRQDYGYTFGSGTRLTVV.

The chain is built from TRBV7-9 and TRBJ2-7; a weak D match, TRBD2 (5 bases). V lost 5 bases to trimming and J lost 6 bases, with 14 bases between them. CDR1 is SEHNR, CDR2 FQNEAQ, per germline (reference sequence). The CDR3 spans 13 residues. In DNA, the CDR3 is TGTGCCAGCAGCACCGGGCTCGAGGGCGAGCAGTACTTC. Translated: CASSTGLEGEQYF.

This rearrangement joins TRBV7-3 to TRBJ2-1; perhaps TRBD1 as D (5 bases). Germline CDR1 reads SGHTA; CDR2 reads FQGTGA. The V end lost 1 base, the J end lost 0 bases, and 10 bases lay between the germline ends. The CDR3 consists of 16 residues. CDR3 in amino acids: CASSLKGTGSYNEQFF. The CDR3, as DNA: TGTGCCAGCAGCTTAAAGGGTACAGGCTCCTACAATGAGCAGTTCTTC.

V usage is TRBV4-1 and J usage is TRBJ2-7, with TRBD2 identical over 7 bases. The CDR3 contains 16 residues. The trim removed 1 base at V and 5 bases at J, leaving 11 bases unmatched. Germline lookup yields CDR1 MGHRA and CDR2 YSYEKL. The chain's CDR3 is CASSQGVGREEDEQYF. The CDR3 DNA is TGCGCCAGCAGCCAAGGGGTGGGTCGGGAGGAGGACGAGCAGTACTTC.

V is TRBV13 and J is TRBJ2-1; 10 bases map to TRBD1. Unmatched junction bases numbered 6, after V lost 1 base and J lost 6 bases. CDR1 is PRHDT, CDR2 FYEKMQ, per germline (reference sequence). This CDR3 is 16 amino acids long. The CDR3 region is CASSLVGTGARNEQFF. The CDR3 region has the DNA TGTGCCAGCAGCTTAGTTGGGACAGGGGCACGCAATGAGCAGTTCTTC.

This chain joins TRBV30 and TRBJ1-5, with a weak D call TRBD1 (6 bases). Germline loops: CDR1 GTSNPN, CDR2 SVGIG (reference sequence). The V gene lost 3 bases and the J gene lost 3 bases, with 12 bases spanning the gap. CDR3 length: 14 amino acids. The CDR3 DNA sequence: TGTGCCTGGAGCATGGGGGCATTCAATCAGCCCCAGCATTTT. It is translated as CAWSMGAFNQPQHF.

This chain uses TRBV11-2 with TRBJ2-7; 7 nucleotides agree with TRBD1. CDR1 is SGHAT, CDR2 FQNNGV, per germline. The CDR3 covers 13 residues. V was pared by 5 bases and J by 6 bases, with 7 bases of the junction left unmatched. CDR3 coding DNA: TGTGCCAGCAGCCTGACGGGACAGAGCGAGCAGTACTTC. As protein: CASSLTGQSEQYF.

This clone was recorded once. The chain joins TRBV5-1 to TRBJ1-1, with D possibly being TRBD1 (5 bases). The V end lost 3 bases, the J end lost 6 bases, and 18 bases lay between the germline ends. CDR1 is SGHRS and CDR2 is YFSETQ in the germline V gene. This CDR3 spans 15 amino acids. This chain's CDR3 is CASSSGTTRLAEAFF. The CDR3 region has the DNA TGCGCCAGCAGCTCAGGGACTACCAGGTTGGCTGAAGCTTTCTTT.

The rearrangement uses TRBV18 and TRBJ1-4, with TRBD1 matching over 10 bases. J was trimmed by 5 bases and V by 4 bases; bases with no gene match: 1. Germline CDR1 reads KGHSH; CDR2 reads LQKENI. This CDR3 is built from 14 residues. The CDR3 protein is CASSLDRGNEKLFF. The CDR3 nucleotides read TGTGCCAGCTCACTGGACAGGGGGAATGAAAAACTGTTTTTT.